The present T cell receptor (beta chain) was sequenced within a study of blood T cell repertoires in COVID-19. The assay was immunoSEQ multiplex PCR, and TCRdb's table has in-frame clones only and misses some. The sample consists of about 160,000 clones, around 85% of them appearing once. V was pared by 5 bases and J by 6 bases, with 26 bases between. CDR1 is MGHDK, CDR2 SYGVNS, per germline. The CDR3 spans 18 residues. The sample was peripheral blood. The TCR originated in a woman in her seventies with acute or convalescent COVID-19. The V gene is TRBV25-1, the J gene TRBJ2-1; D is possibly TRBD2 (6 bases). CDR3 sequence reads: CASSYRGGESGYFNEQFF. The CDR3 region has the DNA TGTGCCAGCAGTTATCGTGGCGGGGAAAGCGGCTACTTCAATGAGCAGTTCTTC.